This T cell receptor (beta chain) was obtained from a study of response to subunit inactivated influenza vaccine. General study results and limits: Every seasonal influenza vaccination brings in few new T cells, the authors suggested.

The sample holds a few counts of this clonotype. Its specificity is unknown. TCRdb re-called the RT-PCR reads through MiXCR, storing one row per CDR3 protein. Of about 540,000 distinct CDR3 sequences in the sample, under 25% are singletons; the top ten hold 2.8%. The CDR3 contains 13 residues. The V gene lost 9 bases and the J gene lost 3 bases, with 15 bases spanning the gap. Another study also made use of these data, one on T cells expressing NK-cell markers. That report adds: It was by 5'RACE template switching with UMIs that TCR beta cDNA was made. It was from sorted CD3+CD56+NKG2C+, CD3+CD56+NKG2C- and CD3+CD56-NKG2C+ T cells that TCR beta repertoires came. Serological testing identified seven of the eight sequenced donors as HCMV-seropositive and one as seronegative. The same clonotypes also predominated in the CD3+CD56-NKG2C+ fraction of a handful of donors.

The chain joins TRBV12-3 or TRBV12-4 to TRBJ2-7, with D tentatively TRBD1 or TRBD2 (5 bases each). The receptor was isolated from a man aged 50 or older who received an inactivated influenza vaccine. The material was CD4+ T cells sorted from PBMCs, obtained 11 to 12 days after vaccination. CDR3 bases: TGTGCCAGTCTAAGGGACCCGGGCTACGAGCAGTACTTC. Encoded protein: CASLRDPGYEQYF.